The present T cell receptor (beta chain) was sequenced within a study of spatial heterogeneity in lung cancer (dated by TCRdb to 2018 to 2020). Turning to the overall study: Beta-chain transcripts were consistently detected in greater numbers than alpha-chain transcripts, which likely reflects a higher abundance of beta-chain transcripts. Nonsynonymous mutation counts, determined by whole-exome sequencing of tumor tissue, were related to TCR repertoire features. At surgery, 200 to 250 tumor regions, around 65 matched nontumor lung samples and about 56 PBMC samples were TCR-sequenced for both alpha and beta chains. In non-small cell lung cancer, the study quantitatively compared TCR alpha and beta repertoires across several tumor regions, matched nontumor lung, and blood. In the raw uncorrected reads, each unique combination of TCR and UMI appeared more than ten times on average. Here is what the overall study found, with its caveats: Additional single-cell paired TCR alpha and beta sequencing was considered necessary to confirm, at a functional level, the hypothesis that regional TCRs recognize regional mutations. Ubiquitous expanded tumor TCRs were detected in blood more often at tumor resection than at routine follow-up.

This clonotype was picked up many times. Its recognized antigen is unknown. The input lacks base qualities; no much larger clone sits a single base away. Its CDR3 holds 14 amino acids, cysteine through phenylalanine. The entry retains the CDR3 DNA only, 42 bases that are in frame from base 1. In the germline V gene, CDR1 corresponds to MDHEN and CDR2 to SYDVKM. Trimming accounts for 6 bases at V and 3 bases at J, while the number of junction bases matched to no gene is 3. This specimen's time point label, interpreted: sample taken at primary tumor resection. Samples were obtained from approximately 72 patients with early-stage, untreated non-small cell lung cancer from the lung TRACERx cohort. Without any cell sorting, TCR sequencing was performed on whole RNA extracted either from tumor and nontumor lung tissue or from cryopreserved PBMC samples. Patients were selected for TCR sequencing only if sufficient RNA was available from at least two tumor regions.

The receptor library was made with 5' RACE. Reads for this sample came from a NextSeq 500. In the TCR library protocol, a unique molecular identifier was attached to each TCR cDNA molecule so that PCR and sequencing errors could be corrected. From the authors' description of their analysis: TCR identification, UMI-based error correction and CDR3 extraction were performed with Decombinator tools. TCRs above a frequency of 2 per 1,000, corresponding to the top 1% of the tumor frequency distribution, were defined as expanded. Each repertoire was subsampled 100 times to 5,000 TCRs, after which Renyi diversity was computed with the R vegan package. CDR3 similarity networks were built from amino acid triplet string-kernel similarity, with CDR3s being connected when pairwise similarity was above 0.82. TCRdb reprocessed the public reads (quality trimming at Q25 with fastp, clone calling with MiXCR) and kept in-frame beta chains. Merged by CDR3 protein, the rows form single entries marked with the most common genes and DNA. The V and J calls and clone size are TCRdb's, not the authors'. This sample has under 15,000 distinct CDR3 sequences in its table, and less than 4.5% of those were observed once. The top ten hold under 55% of the sample.

Sequenced here: PBMCs, sampled at surgery. The chain joins TRBV28 to TRBJ1-1; a stretch of 11 junction bases matches TRBD1. The sequence was collected from a male donor with early-stage non-small cell lung cancer. At the DNA level, the sequence is TGTGCCAGCAGGGGGGGACAGGGGGACACTGAAGCTTTCTTT. The translation is CASRGGQGDTEAFF. Reference TRBV28 and TRBJ1-1 proteins supply the regions before and after the CDR3; the full variable domain is: DVKVTQSSRYLVKRTGEKVFLECVQDMDHENMFWYRQDPGLGLRLIYFSYDVKMKEKGDIPEGYSVSREKKERFSLILESASTNQTSMYLCASRGGQGDTEAFFGQGTRLTVV.